One sample yielded the 3 T cell receptor beta chains listed below, sequenced in a study of T cell repertoires in cytomegalovirus infection (dated by TCRdb to the late 2010s). Reads for this sample came from an Illumina HiSeq 1500. The public reads were reanalyzed by TCRdb: fastp trimming at Q25, MiXCR alignment, in-frame beta chains only. Each entry is one CDR3 protein sequence, shown with its most common DNA and genes. For this sample the table gives 200,000 to 300,000 distinct CDR3 sequences, of which approximately 13% were detected only once. Around 9% of the sample goes to the ten largest clones. The sequenced sample was PBMCs. The receptors originated from a human donor in good health (CMV status not recorded). Some clones in this sample may be carry-over from other donors' samples.

This clonotype has just a few counts. J is TRBJ2-7 and V is TRBV6-2 or TRBV6-3; D may be TRBD1 or TRBD2 (7 bases each). The CDR3 loop spans 15 amino acids. Trimming removed 6 bases from V and 4 bases from J, with 19 bases in between. Germline loops: CDR1 MNHEY, CDR2 SVGEGT. The CDR3 reads CASRPNPGGVYEQYF. For the CDR3, the DNA is TGTGCCAGCAGACCGAATCCAGGGGGGGTTTACGAGCAGTACTTC.

This clonotype was seen repeatedly, ten times or more. CDR3 sequence: CASSLLRASSYNEQFF. The DNA for the CDR3 is TGTGCCAGCAGTTTATTGCGGGCCAGCTCCTACAATGAGCAGTTCTTC. The chain employs TRBV28 and TRBJ2-1; perhaps TRBD2 as D (5 bases). The CDR3 is 16 residues long. Germline loops: CDR1 MDHEN, CDR2 SYDVKM. V was cut by 1 base and J by 0 bases, with 10 bases left in between.

J is TRBJ2-1 and V is TRBV28; D might be TRBD1 (6 bases). This CDR3 region has 17 residues. Germline lookup yields CDR1 MDHEN and CDR2 SYDVKM. The ends were cut back, 6 bases at V and 4 bases at J, with 22 bases in the middle. CDR3 DNA: TGTGCCAGCAGATCCCAGGTTGGACAGAAATCTTACAATGAGCAGTTCTTC. Amino acids: CASRSQVGQKSYNEQFF. Together with reference TRBV28 and TRBJ2-1, the CDR3 gives the full variable domain: DVKVTQSSRYLVKRTGEKVFLECVQDMDHENMFWYRQDPGLGLRLIYFSYDVKMKEKGDIPEGYSVSREKKERFSLILESASTNQTSMYLCASRSQVGQKSYNEQFFGPGTRLTVL.